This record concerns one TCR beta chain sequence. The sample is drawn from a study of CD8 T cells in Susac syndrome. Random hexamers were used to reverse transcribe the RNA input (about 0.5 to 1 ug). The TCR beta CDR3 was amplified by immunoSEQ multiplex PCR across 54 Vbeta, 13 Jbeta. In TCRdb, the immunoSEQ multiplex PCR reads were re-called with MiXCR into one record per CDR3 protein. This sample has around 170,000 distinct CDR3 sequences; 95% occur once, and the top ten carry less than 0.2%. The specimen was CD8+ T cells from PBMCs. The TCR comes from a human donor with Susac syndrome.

CDR3 bases: TGTGCCAGCAGCCGAACTCTACTCCTCACCTACGAGCAGTACTTC. Its translation is CASSRTLLLTYEQYF. This sequence joins TRBV3-1 and TRBJ2-7; D remains unclear. Germline values: CDR1 LGHDT, CDR2 YNNKEL (reference sequence). The CDR3 sequence is 15 residues long. Trimming stripped 4 bases from V and 2 bases from J, with 15 bases between.